One and the same sample provided the 20 T cell receptor beta chains below, sequenced in a study of T cells in Graves' hyperthyroidism and ophthalmopathy. Amplified TCR beta CDR3 regions came from RNA transcripts. RT-PCR in the first round (using the HTBI primer set) targeted the TCR CDR3. From the multiplex PCR reads, TCRdb called clonotypes with MiXCR, one entry per CDR3 protein. The data show 200,000 to 300,000 distinct CDR3 sequences, 16% seen once. The specimen sequenced was blood. Source of these receptors: a young woman with Graves' ophthalmopathy.

This clonotype has at least ten counts. The chain uses TRBV3-1 and TRBJ2-1, with no clear D. This CDR3 is 13 amino acids long. Trimming shortened V by 1 base and J by 9 bases, and 10 bases separated the two germline ends. Germline V gene sequence: CDR1 LGHDT, CDR2 YNNKEL (reference sequence). CDR3 DNA sequence: TGTGCCAGCAGCCAAGTTATCCTCGTTGAGCAGTTCTTC. Residues: CASSQVILVEQFF.

This clonotype occurred a few times. The chain links TRBV20-1 to TRBJ2-7; D remains unclear. V gave up 3 bases and J gave up 0 bases, with 12 bases separating them. Germline CDR1 and CDR2: DFQATT and SNEGSKA (reference sequence). The CDR3 consists of 14 residues. CDR3 sequence: CSASFSSLSYEQYF. CDR3 DNA: TGCAGTGCTAGTTTCAGTTCCCTCTCCTACGAGCAGTACTTC.

This clonotype came up many times. The rearrangement joins TRBV9 to TRBJ2-7, with D maybe TRBD1 (6 bases). Trimming pared 3 bases from V and 0 bases from J, leaving 10 bases between. The germline CDR1 and CDR2 sequences are SGDLS and YYNGEE. The CDR3 is 14 residues long. The CDR3 DNA follows: TGTGCCAGCAGCGGAACAGGGAGCTCCTACGAGCAGTACTTC. Translation: CASSGTGSSYEQYF.

This clonotype was detected a few times. A clone one base away is much larger, so this may be a read error. V and J are TRBV28 and TRBJ2-1; TRBD1 agrees at 7 bases. J lost 9 bases, V lost 4 bases, and 6 bases had no gene match. Germline V gene lookup returns CDR1 MDHEN and CDR2 SYDVKM. This CDR3 has 13 amino acids. The CDR3 reads CASSSEGAGEQFF. The CDR3 bases are TGTGCCAGCAGTTCCGAGGGGGCTGGTGAGCAGTTCTTC.

The rearrangement links TRBV3-1 to TRBJ2-7; D uncertain. The germline V gene has CDR1 LGHDT and CDR2 YNNKEL (reference sequence). This CDR3 is built from 11 residues. Trimming cost V 9 bases and J 5 bases, with 11 bases left between them. The CDR3 bases are TGTGCCAGTCAAACGAGGAACGAGCAGTACTTC. Its translation: CASQTRNEQYF.

The V and J genes are TRBV28 and TRBJ1-2; 11 bases agree with TRBD1. Losses at the gene ends were 8 bases for V and 5 bases for J; bases not matched to a gene: 7. The CDR3 length is 14 residues. Germline V CDR1 and CDR2: MDHEN, SYDVKM. The CDR3 DNA is TGTGCCAGCTTAGAGGACAGGGGGCATTATGGCTACACCTTC. Its protein product is CASLEDRGHYGYTF.

The table lists this clonotype with many counts. The V gene is TRBV2, the J gene TRBJ2-1; TRBD2 matches 10 bases. The germline V gene encodes CDR1 SNHLY and CDR2 FYNNEI. CDR3 size: 16 residues. Trimming removed 4 bases from V and 4 bases from J; junction bases left unmatched: 7. The CDR3 is CASSGSGGRLYNEQFF. The CDR3 DNA reads as TGTGCCAGCAGTGGTAGCGGGGGGAGATTATACAATGAGCAGTTCTTC.

Worth noting for this clonotype: This may stem from a read error, because a much larger clone lies one nucleotide away. The chain has TRBV30 and TRBJ2-3; TRBD2 aligns across 12 bases. The CDR3 extends over 18 amino acids. Germline loops: CDR1 GTSNPN, CDR2 SVGIG (reference sequence). Trimming cost V 4 bases and J 0 bases; bases outside gene matches: 11. As DNA, the CDR3 is TGTGCCTGGAAAGCTAGCGGGGGGGCCTTACCTAGCACAGATACGCAGTATTTT. Translation: CAWKASGGALPSTDTQYF.

This clonotype showed up many times. The chain couples TRBV19 to TRBJ1-2; 9 bases map to TRBD1. The CDR3 spans 15 residues. V trimming: 5 bases; J trimming: 4 bases; junction bases outside the gene matches: 8. Per germline, CDR1 LNHDA and CDR2 SQIVND (reference sequence). CDR3 sequence (DNA): TGTGCCAGTAGTCCCCGGGACAGGGTCACCTATGGCTACACCTTC. This encodes CASSPRDRVTYGYTF.

This clonotype was observed many times. The rearrangement uses TRBV20-1 and TRBJ2-1; D is possibly TRBD2 (6 bases). Germline values: CDR1 DFQATT, CDR2 SNEGSKA (reference sequence). V was shortened by 0 bases and J by 8 bases, with 11 bases between the two germline ends. This CDR3 has 13 residues. The chain's CDR3 is CSARDRTIYEQFF. In DNA, the CDR3 is TGCAGTGCTAGAGATAGGACTATCTATGAGCAGTTCTTC.

This clonotype was found many times. This chain uses TRBV20-1 with TRBJ1-6, with D unresolved. The CDR3 has 13 residues. Germline CDR1 DFQATT, CDR2 SNEGSKA (reference sequence). Trimming removed 2 bases from V and 9 bases from J, with 11 bases in between. Here the CDR3 reads CSARRDGSSPLHF. Here the CDR3 DNA reads TGCAGTGCTAGAAGGGATGGGAGTTCACCCCTCCACTTT.

This clonotype was seen at least ten times. The rearrangement links TRBV4-1 to TRBJ2-1; D call uncertain. The germline CDR1 and CDR2 sequences are MGHRA and YSYEKL. This CDR3 spans 13 amino acids. V gave up 3 bases and J gave up 8 bases, with 11 bases separating them. The CDR3 loop is CASSHAPLDEQFF. The CDR3 DNA reads as TGCGCCAGCAGCCATGCCCCCTTAGATGAGCAGTTCTTC.

This clonotype was found many times. Here the CDR3 reads CASSVGPLSASGGEQFF. The CDR3 coding sequence is TGTGCCAGCAGCGTAGGGCCCCTCTCGGCTAGCGGGGGTGAGCAGTTCTTC. The genes are TRBV9 and TRBJ2-1; 10 bases line up with TRBD2. The CDR3 is made up of 17 amino acids. V was pared by 0 bases and J by 9 bases, with 12 bases of the junction left unmatched. From germline, CDR1 is SGDLS and CDR2 YYNGEE. The entire variable domain, with the rest obtained from reference TRBV9 and TRBJ2-1, is as follows: DSGVTQTPKHLITATGQRVTLRCSPRSGDLSVYWYQQSLDQGLQFLIQYYNGEERAKGNILERFSAQQFPDLHSELNLSSLELGDSALYFCASSVGPLSASGGEQFFGPGTRLTVL.

This clonotype was observed many times. The rearrangement uses TRBV7-9 and TRBJ2-4, with unresolved D. V was clipped by 8 bases and J by 7 bases, with 15 bases between them. This CDR3 has 13 amino acids. Germline CDR1 is SEHNR and CDR2 is FQNEAQ (reference sequence). The CDR3 reads CASLDGPRNIQYF. The CDR3 DNA is TGTGCCAGCTTGGACGGCCCCAGGAACATTCAGTACTTC. Combining the CDR3 with reference TRBV7-9 and TRBJ2-4 gives the whole variable domain DTGVSQNPRHKITKRGQNVTFRCDPISEHNRLYWYRQTLGQGPEFLTYFQNEAQLEKSRLLSDRFSAERPKGSFSTLEIQRTEQGDSAMYLCASLDGPRNIQYFGAGTRLSVL.

This clonotype was counted at least ten times. This chain links TRBV6-5 with TRBJ2-7, with 7 bases identical to TRBD1. Germline values: CDR1 MNHEY, CDR2 SVGAGI. The CDR3 sequence is 15 residues long. J was trimmed by 1 base and V by 0 bases; bases with no gene match: 3. The CDR3 is CASSYSGTDSYEQYF. The CDR3 DNA is TGTGCCAGCAGTTACTCCGGGACAGATTCCTACGAGCAGTACTTC.

The CDR3 is CASSVTGEAFF. The CDR3 bases are TGTGCCAGCAGTGTGACGGGAGAAGCTTTCTTT. The J gene is TRBJ1-1, the V gene TRBV25-1; no reliable D call. The V end was cut by 4 bases, the J end by 8 bases, with 8 bases between. This CDR3 spans 11 amino acids. CDR1 and CDR2 from the germline V gene are MGHDK and SYGVNS.

Comment on this clonotype: Given a much more abundant clone one base away, this may be a read error. The rearrangement joins TRBV9 to TRBJ2-3; D gene uncertain. The CDR3 has 14 amino acids. The V gene lost 3 bases and the J gene lost 2 bases, with 10 bases spanning the gap. Germline CDR1 is SGDLS and CDR2 is YYNGEE. CDR3 sequence (DNA): TGTGCCAGCAGCGGGGAACCTATCACAGATACGCAGTATTTT. This encodes CASSGEPITDTQYF.

This clonotype was detected many times. J is TRBJ2-3 and V is TRBV4-3, with D possibly being TRBD1 (5 bases). Per germline, CDR1 LGHNA and CDR2 YSLEER. Trimming pared 4 bases from V and 0 bases from J, leaving 11 bases between. This CDR3 is 15 amino acids long. CDR3 nucleotides: TGCGCCAGCAGCCGAGGCAGGGCAAGCACAGATACGCAGTATTTT. Its translation is CASSRGRASTDTQYF.

This clonotype was detected many times. The V call is TRBV28, the J call TRBJ2-3, with 7 bases identical to TRBD1. J lost 1 base, V lost 5 bases, and 6 bases had no gene match. Germline lookup yields CDR1 MDHEN and CDR2 SYDVKM. This CDR3 spans 15 amino acids. The CDR3: CASSQQGGRTDTQYF. The DNA for the CDR3 is TGTGCCAGCAGTCAGCAAGGGGGCCGCACAGATACGCAGTATTTT.

The genes are TRBV20-1 and TRBJ2-7; 8 nucleotides line up with TRBD2. Germline lookup yields CDR1 DFQATT and CDR2 SNEGSKA (reference sequence). J was trimmed by 6 bases and V by 6 bases; bases with no gene match: 25. The CDR3 runs 18 residues. The CDR3 region is CSAQPGLVHPAEVCEQYF. CDR3 nucleotide sequence: TGCAGTGCGCAGCCGGGACTAGTGCATCCTGCTGAAGTTTGCGAGCAGTACTTC.